This TCR beta chain was captured by sequencing in a study of identical twins. Notes on the study in general: Whereas memory repertoires showed no such difference, abundant cord blood beta clonotypes carried fewer insertions.

Germline V lookup: CDR1 SGHNT, CDR2 YENEEA. This CDR3 has 13 amino acids. The ends were cut back, 3 bases at V and 4 bases at J, with 9 bases in the middle. A note on this clonotype: Its antigen is undetermined.

TCRdb used MiXCR to reprocess the 5' RACE reads, holding one entry per CDR3 protein. Of around 490,000 distinct CDR3 sequences listed, about 15% are singletons. This sample also appeared in a second study, on yellow fever vaccine responses in identical twins. Per that study: Twins' vaccine T cell responses reportedly seemed partly convergent and partly personalized.

Specimen: CD4+ T cells sorted from blood. The receptor's source is a woman aged 18-29 years in good health. This rearrangement joins TRBV11-3 to TRBJ2-5; maybe TRBD1 (6 bases). CDR3 amino acids: CASSFEQGETQYF. CDR3 DNA: TGTGCCAGCAGCTTCGAACAGGGAGAGACCCAGTACTTC.